This T cell receptor (beta chain) was captured in a study of PD-1 and CTLA-4 blockade in melanoma. This clone was counted once. Profiled with immunoSEQ multiplex PCR; TCRdb holds only in-frame clones, not every one. The data hold tens of thousands of clones, with around 93% observed a single time. With 4 bases removed from V and 8 bases from J, the gap between germline ends came to 17 bases. Germline CDR1 and CDR2: MDHEN and SYDVKM. CDR3 length: 15 residues. Sample: CD8+ T cells from peripheral blood, taken from a patient given anti-PD-1 treatment. The receptor was isolated from a human donor with melanoma. The genes are TRBV28 and TRBJ2-2, with D possibly matching TRBD2 (5 bases). The CDR3 DNA sequence: TGTGCCAGCAGTTCACCCCGGGCCGGGGAAGGGGAGCTGTTTTTT. Its translation: CASSSPRAGEGELFF.